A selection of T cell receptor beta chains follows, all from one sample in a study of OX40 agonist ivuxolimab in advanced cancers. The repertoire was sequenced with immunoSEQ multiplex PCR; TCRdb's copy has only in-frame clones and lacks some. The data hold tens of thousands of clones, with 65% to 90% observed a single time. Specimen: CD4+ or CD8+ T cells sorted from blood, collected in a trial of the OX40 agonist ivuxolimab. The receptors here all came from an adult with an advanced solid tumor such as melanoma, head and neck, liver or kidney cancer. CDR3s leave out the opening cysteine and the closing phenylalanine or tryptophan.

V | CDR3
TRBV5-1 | ASSTTGSSYNEQF
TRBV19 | ASSITDTQY
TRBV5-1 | ASSKGTATGEQY
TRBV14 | ASSPTSYDEQF
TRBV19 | ASSIDSGTSGNTGELF
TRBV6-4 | ASKREQGHSPLH
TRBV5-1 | ASSLVEDRVTDTQY
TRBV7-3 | APGTASYEQY
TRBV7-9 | ASSTDWVTEAF
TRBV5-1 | ASREPSGNTIY
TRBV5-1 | ASSQPGQGRNEQY
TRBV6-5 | ASRIAVNYEQY
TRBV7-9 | AGGQGDSPLH
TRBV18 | ASSRDREETQY
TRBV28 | ASSLPQGTPLH
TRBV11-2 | ASSVRGQGYNSPLH
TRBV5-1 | ASSLAVGEGPQH
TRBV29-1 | SVEGGGNTIY
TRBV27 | ASSPRQVTRNEKLF
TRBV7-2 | ASSLGGQGQPQH
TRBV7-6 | ASSSRTGGGEQY
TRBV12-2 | ASRLQGVYGYT
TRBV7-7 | ASSLDGGVWDTQY
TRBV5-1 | ASSQDRGIVETQY
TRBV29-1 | SGQGGGEKLF
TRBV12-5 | ASGPLLKEQF
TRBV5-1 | ASSRGTGSNEQY
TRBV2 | ASGTVGNTEAF
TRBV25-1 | ASSENRPRGTDTQY